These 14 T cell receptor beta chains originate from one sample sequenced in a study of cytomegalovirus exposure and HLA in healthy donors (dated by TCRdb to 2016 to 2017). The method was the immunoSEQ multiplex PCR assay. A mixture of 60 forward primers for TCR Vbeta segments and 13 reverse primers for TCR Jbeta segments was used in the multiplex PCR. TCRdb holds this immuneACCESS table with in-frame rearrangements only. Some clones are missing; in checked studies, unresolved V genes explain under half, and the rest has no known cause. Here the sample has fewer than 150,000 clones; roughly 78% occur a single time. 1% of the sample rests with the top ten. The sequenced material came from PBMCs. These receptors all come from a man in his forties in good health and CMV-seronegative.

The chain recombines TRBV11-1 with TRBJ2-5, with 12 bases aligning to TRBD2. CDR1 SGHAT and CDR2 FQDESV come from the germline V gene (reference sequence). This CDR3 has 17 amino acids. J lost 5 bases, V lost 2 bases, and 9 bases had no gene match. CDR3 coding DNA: TGTGCCAGCAGCTTAATTTCTAGCGGGGGGGCTAGGGAGACCCAGTACTTC. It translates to CASSLISSGGARETQYF.

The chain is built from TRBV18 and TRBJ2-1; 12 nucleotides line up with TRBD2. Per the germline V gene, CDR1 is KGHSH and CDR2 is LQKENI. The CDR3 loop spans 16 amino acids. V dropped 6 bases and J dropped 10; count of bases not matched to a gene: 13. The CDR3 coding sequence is TGTGCCAGCTCCCTCTCTAGCGGGAGGGCCGCGGGGGAGCAGTTCTTC. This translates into CASSLSSGRAAGEQFF.

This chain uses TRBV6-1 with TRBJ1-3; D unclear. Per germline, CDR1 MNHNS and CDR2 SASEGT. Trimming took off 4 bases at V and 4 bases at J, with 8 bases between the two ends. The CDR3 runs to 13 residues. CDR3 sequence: CASSGTGGNTIYF. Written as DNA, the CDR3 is TGTGCCAGCAGTGGGACGGGAGGAAACACCATATATTTT.

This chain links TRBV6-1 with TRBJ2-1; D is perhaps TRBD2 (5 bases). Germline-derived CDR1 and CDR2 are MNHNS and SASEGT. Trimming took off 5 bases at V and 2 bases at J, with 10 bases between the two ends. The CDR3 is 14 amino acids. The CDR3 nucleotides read TGTGCCAGCAGTACCACCGGGGCCTACAATGAGCAGTTCTTC. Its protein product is CASSTTGAYNEQFF.

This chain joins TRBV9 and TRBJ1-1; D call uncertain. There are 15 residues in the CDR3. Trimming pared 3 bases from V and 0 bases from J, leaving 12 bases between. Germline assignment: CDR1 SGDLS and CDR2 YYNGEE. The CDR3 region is CASSGAGRMNTEAFF. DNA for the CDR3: TGTGCCAGCAGCGGGGCCGGAAGAATGAACACTGAAGCTTTCTTT.

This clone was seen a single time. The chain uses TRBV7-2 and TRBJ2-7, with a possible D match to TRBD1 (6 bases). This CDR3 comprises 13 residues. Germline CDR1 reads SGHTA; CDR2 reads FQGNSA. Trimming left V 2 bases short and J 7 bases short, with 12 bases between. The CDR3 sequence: CASSLQGSGEQYF. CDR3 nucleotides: TGTGCCAGCAGCTTACAGGGGTCGGGGGAGCAGTACTTC.

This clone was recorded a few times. CDR3 in DNA: TGTGCCAGCGGGAGGGATAGCAGTTACGAGCAGTACGTC. Translating it yields CASGRDSSYEQYV. V is TRBV6-6 and J is TRBJ2-7, with 7 positions matching TRBD2. CDR3 length: 13 amino acids. The germline V gene encodes CDR1 MNHNY and CDR2 SVGAGI (reference sequence). V dropped 8 bases and J dropped 4; count of bases not matched to a gene: 8.

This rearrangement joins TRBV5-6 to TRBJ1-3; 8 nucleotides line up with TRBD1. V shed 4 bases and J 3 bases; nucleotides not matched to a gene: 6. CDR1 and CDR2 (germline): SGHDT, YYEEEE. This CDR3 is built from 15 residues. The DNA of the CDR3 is TGTGCCAGCAGCCTTGGGACAGGCCTTGGAAACACCATATATTTT. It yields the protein CASSLGTGLGNTIYF.

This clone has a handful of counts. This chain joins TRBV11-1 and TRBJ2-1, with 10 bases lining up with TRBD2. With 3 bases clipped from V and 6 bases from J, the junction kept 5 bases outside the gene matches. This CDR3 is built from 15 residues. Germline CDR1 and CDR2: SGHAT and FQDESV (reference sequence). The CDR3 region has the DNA TGTGCCAGCAGCTTGAATAGCGGGAGGCTCAATGAGCAGTTCTTC. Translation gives CASSLNSGRLNEQFF.

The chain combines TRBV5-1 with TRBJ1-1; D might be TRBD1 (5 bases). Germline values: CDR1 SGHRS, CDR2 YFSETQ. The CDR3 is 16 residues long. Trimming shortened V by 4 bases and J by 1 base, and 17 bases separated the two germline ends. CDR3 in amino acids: CASSPGGGGGNTEAFF. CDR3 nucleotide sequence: TGCGCCAGCAGCCCCGGGGGGGGAGGTGGGAACACTGAAGCTTTCTTT.

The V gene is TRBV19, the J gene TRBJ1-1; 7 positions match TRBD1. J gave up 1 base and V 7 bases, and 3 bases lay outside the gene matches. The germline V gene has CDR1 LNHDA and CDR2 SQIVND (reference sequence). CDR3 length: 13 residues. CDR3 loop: CASIRGPNTEAFF. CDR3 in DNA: TGTGCCAGTATTAGGGGGCCGAACACTGAAGCTTTCTTT.

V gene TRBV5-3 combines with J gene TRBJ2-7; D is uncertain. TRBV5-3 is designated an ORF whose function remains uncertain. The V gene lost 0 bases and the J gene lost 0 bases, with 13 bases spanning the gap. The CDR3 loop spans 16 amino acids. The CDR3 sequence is CARSLAPQKSSYEQYF. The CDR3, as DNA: TGTGCCAGAAGCTTGGCCCCCCAGAAAAGCTCCTACGAGCAGTACTTC.

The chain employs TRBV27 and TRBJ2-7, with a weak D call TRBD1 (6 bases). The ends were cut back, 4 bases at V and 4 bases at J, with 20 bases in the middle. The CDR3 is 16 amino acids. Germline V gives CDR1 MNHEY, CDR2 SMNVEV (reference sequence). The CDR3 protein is CASSSQPGWGPYEQYF. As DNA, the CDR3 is TGTGCCAGCAGTTCCCAACCAGGGTGGGGGCCTTACGAGCAGTACTTC.

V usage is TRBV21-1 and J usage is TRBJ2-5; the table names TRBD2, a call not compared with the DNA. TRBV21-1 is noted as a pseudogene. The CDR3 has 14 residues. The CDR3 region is CASSSSGSDETQYF. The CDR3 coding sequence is TGTGCCAGCAGCAGTAGCGGGAGTGATGAGACCCAGTACTTC.